The sequence of this TCR beta chain was determined in a study of cytomegalovirus exposure and HLA in healthy donors. V lost 6 bases, J lost 2 bases, and 14 bases lay in between. This CDR3 spans 15 amino acids. Germline CDR1 is SGHTA and CDR2 is FQGTGA. It was with 60 Vbeta and 13 Jbeta primers that the PCR ran. Method: immunoSEQ multiplex PCR; TCRdb's copy keeps in-frame clones and lacks some. The sample records some 160,000 clones, around 80% being singletons. This rearrangement joins TRBV7-3 to TRBJ2-1, with D possibly being TRBD2 (7 bases). The sequenced material came from PBMCs. The receptor's source is a woman in her late teens or twenties in good health and CMV-seronegative. The CDR3 loop reads CASRVTGGPYNEQFF. CDR3 in DNA: TGTGCCAGCAGAGTAACGGGGGGCCCCTACAATGAGCAGTTCTTC.